The present T cell receptor (beta chain) was sequenced within a study of blood T cells in healthy people across ages. Study-level findings and limits: Roughly linear age-related decline in beta diversity appeared, significant by age 40.

Concerning this clonotype itself: Its antigen is unknown.

A second PCR of about 7 to 11 cycles used a sample-barcoded 5' primer and a J-beta primer mix. TCRdb redid the calling of the 5' RACE reads with MiXCR, one entry per CDR3 protein. This sample yields around 580,000 distinct CDR3 sequences, of which 40% to 50% are seen a single time; about 22% belongs to the top ten. This CDR3 has 20 residues. The germline CDR1 and CDR2 sequences are LNHDA and SQIVND (reference sequence). The V segment lost 0 bases and the J segment 1 base; nucleotides outside the gene matches: 12. This sequence joins TRBV19 and TRBJ2-4; 10 bases agree with TRBD2. The TCR was taken from an elderly man in good health. Sequencing used blood. CDR3 DNA sequence: TGTGCCAGTAGTATAGATTTAGTACTAGCGGGGCCCCTGGCCAAAAACATTCAGTACTTC. The encoded protein is CASSIDLVLAGPLAKNIQYF.